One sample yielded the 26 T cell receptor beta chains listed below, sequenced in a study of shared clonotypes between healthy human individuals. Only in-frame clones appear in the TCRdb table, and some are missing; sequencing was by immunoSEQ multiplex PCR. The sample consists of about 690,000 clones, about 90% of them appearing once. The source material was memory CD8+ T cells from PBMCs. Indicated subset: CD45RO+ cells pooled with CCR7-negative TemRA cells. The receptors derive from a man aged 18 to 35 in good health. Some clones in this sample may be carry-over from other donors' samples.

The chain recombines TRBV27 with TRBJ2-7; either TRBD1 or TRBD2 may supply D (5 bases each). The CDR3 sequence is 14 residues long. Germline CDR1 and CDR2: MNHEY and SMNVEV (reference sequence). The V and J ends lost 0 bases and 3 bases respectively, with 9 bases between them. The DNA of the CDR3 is TGTGCCAGCAGTTTATCCGGGGCCAACTACGAGCAGTACTTC. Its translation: CASSLSGANYEQYF.

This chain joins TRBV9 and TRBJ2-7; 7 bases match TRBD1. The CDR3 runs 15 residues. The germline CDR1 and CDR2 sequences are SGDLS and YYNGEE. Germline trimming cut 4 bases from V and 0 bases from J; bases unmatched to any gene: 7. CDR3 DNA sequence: TGTGCCAGCAGCTCTGCTGGGACAGACTCCTACGAGCAGTACTTC. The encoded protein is CASSSAGTDSYEQYF. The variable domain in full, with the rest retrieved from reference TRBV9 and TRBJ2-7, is DSGVTQTPKHLITATGQRVTLRCSPRSGDLSVYWYQQSLDQGLQFLIQYYNGEERAKGNILERFSAQQFPDLHSELNLSSLELGDSALYFCASSSAGTDSYEQYFGPGTRLTVT.

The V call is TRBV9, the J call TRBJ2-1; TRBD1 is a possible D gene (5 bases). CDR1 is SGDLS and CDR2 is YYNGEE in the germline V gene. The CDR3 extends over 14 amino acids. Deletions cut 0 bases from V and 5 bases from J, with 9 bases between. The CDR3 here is CASSVGGSDNEQFF. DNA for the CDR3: TGTGCCAGCAGCGTAGGGGGCAGTGACAATGAGCAGTTCTTC. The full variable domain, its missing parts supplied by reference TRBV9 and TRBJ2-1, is DSGVTQTPKHLITATGQRVTLRCSPRSGDLSVYWYQQSLDQGLQFLIQYYNGEERAKGNILERFSAQQFPDLHSELNLSSLELGDSALYFCASSVGGSDNEQFFGPGTRLTVL.

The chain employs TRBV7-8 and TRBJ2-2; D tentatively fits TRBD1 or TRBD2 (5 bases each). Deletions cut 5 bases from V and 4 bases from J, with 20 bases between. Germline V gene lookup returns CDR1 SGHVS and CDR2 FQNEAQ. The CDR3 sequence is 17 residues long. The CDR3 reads CASSRDPGMPTTGELFF. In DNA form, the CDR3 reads TGTGCCAGCAGCCGGGACCCAGGCATGCCGACCACCGGGGAGCTGTTTTTT. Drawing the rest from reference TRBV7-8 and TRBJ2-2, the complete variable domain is GAGVSQSPRYKVAKRGQDVALRCDPISGHVSLFWYQQALGQGPEFLTYFQNEAQLDKSGLPSDRFFAERPEGSVSTLKIQRTQQEDSAVYLCASSRDPGMPTTGELFFGEGSRLTVL.

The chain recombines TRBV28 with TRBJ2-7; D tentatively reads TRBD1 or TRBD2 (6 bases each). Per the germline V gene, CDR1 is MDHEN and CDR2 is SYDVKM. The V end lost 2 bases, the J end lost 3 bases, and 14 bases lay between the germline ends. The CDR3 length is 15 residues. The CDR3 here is CASSLRGTLDYEQYF. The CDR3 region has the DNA TGTGCCAGCAGTTTACGCGGGACATTAGACTACGAGCAGTACTTC. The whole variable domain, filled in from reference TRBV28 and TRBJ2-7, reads DVKVTQSSRYLVKRTGEKVFLECVQDMDHENMFWYRQDPGLGLRLIYFSYDVKMKEKGDIPEGYSVSREKKERFSLILESASTNQTSMYLCASSLRGTLDYEQYFGPGTRLTVT.

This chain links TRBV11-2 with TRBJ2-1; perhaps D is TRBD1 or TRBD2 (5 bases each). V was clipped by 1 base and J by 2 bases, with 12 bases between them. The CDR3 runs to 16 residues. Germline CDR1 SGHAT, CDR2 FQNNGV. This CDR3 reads CASSLASRGPYNEQFF. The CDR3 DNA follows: TGTGCCAGCAGCTTAGCCAGTCGGGGCCCCTACAATGAGCAGTTCTTC.

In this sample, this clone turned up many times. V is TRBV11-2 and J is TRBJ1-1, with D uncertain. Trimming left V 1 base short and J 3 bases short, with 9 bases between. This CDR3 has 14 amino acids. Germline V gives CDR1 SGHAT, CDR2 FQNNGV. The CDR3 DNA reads TGTGCCAGCAGCTTAGTTAATACGCACACTGAAGCTTTCTTT. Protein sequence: CASSLVNTHTEAFF.

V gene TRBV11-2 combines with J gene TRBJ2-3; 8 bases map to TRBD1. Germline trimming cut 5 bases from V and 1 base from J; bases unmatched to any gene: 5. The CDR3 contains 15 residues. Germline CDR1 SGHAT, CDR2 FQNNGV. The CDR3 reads CASSHLTGGTDTQYF. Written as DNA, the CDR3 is TGTGCCAGCAGCCACCTGACAGGGGGCACAGATACGCAGTATTTT.

The CDR3 protein is CASSLGPIPNEQFF. The CDR3 nucleotides are TGTGCCAGCAGCCTAGGCCCTATCCCCAATGAGCAGTTCTTC. V is TRBV5-6 and J is TRBJ2-1, with no clear D. The CDR3 totals 14 residues. V was trimmed by 4 bases and J by 6 bases, leaving 14 bases between them. The germline V gene has CDR1 SGHDT and CDR2 YYEEEE.

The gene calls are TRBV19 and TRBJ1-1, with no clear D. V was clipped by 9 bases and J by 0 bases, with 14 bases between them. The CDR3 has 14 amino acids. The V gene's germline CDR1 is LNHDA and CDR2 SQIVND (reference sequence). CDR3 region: CASRHVTMNTEAFF. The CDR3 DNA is TGTGCCAGCAGACACGTAACCATGAACACTGAAGCTTTCTTT.

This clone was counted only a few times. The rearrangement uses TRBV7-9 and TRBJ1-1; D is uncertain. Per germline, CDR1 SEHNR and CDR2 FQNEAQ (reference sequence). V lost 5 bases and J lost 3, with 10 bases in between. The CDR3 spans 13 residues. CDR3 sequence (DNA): TGTGCCAGCAGCGCCCGCGGGTACACTGAAGCTTTCTTT. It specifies CASSARGYTEAFF.

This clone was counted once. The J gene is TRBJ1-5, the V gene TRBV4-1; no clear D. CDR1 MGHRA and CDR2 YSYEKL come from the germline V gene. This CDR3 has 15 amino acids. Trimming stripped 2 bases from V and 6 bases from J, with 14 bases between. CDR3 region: CASSQMADGIQPQHF. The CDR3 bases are TGCGCCAGCAGCCAAATGGCAGATGGTATTCAGCCCCAGCATTTT.

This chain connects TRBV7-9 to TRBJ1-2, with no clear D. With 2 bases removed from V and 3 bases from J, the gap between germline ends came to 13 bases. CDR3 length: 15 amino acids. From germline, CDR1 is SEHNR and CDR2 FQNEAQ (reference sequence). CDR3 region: CASSLPPLGYYGYTF. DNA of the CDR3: TGTGCCAGCAGCTTACCCCCCCTAGGTTACTATGGCTACACCTTC.

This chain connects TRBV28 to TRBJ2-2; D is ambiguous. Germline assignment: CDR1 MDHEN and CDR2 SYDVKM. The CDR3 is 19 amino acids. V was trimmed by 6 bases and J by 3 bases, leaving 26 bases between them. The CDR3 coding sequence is TGTGCCAGCAGGAAGATCGGCGGACCCCTGAGGTGGGACACCGGGGAGCTGTTTTTT. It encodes CASRKIGGPLRWDTGELFF.

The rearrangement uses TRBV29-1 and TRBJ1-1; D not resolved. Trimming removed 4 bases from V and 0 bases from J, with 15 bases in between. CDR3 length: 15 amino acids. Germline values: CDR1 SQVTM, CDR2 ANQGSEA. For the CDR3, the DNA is TGCAGCGTTGGGTTCGGACGAACCATGAACACTGAAGCTTTCTTT. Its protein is CSVGFGRTMNTEAFF.

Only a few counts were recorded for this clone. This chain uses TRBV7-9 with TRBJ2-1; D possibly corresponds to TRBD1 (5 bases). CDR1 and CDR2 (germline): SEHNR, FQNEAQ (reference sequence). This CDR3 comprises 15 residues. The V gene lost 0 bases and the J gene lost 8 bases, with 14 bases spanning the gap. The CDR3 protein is CASSLAGHLGYEQFF. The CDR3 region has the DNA TGTGCCAGCAGCTTAGCGGGGCATCTAGGCTATGAGCAGTTCTTC.

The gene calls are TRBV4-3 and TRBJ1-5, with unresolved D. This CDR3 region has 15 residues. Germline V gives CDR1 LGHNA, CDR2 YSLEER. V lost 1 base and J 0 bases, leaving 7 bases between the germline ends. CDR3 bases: TGCGCCAGCAGCCAAGTATACGATAGCAATCAGCCCCAGCATTTT. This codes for CASSQVYDSNQPQHF.

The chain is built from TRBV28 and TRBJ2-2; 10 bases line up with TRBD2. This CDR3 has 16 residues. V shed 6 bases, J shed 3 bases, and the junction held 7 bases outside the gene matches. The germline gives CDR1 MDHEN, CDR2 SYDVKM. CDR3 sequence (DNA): TGTGCCAGCAGCCCGCTAGCGGGAGCACACACCGGGGAGCTGTTTTTT. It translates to CASSPLAGAHTGELFF.

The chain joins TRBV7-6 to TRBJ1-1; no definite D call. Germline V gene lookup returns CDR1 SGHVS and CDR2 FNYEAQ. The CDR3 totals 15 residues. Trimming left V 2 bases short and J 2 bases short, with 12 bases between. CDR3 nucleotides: TGTGCCAGCAGCTTATCGTTATCCTTAAACACTGAAGCTTTCTTT. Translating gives CASSLSLSLNTEAFF.

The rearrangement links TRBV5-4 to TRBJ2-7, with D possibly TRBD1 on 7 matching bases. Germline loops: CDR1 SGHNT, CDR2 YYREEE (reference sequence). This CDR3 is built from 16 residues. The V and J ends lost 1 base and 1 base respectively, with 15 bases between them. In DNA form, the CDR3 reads TGTGCCAGCAGCTTGATTTTCCAGGGGGGATCCTACGAGCAGTACTTC. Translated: CASSLIFQGGSYEQYF.

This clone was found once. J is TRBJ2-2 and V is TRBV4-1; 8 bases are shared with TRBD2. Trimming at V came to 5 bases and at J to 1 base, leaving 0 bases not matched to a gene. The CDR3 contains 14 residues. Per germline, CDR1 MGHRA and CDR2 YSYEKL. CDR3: CASSSGRNTGELFF. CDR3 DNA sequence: TGCGCCAGCAGCAGCGGGAGGAACACCGGGGAGCTGTTTTTT.

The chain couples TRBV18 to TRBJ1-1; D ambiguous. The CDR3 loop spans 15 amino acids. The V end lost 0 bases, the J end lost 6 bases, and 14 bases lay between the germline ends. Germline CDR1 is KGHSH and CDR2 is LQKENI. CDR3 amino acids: CASSPPVRSPAEAFF. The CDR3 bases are TGTGCCAGCTCACCACCGGTAAGGAGCCCCGCTGAAGCTTTCTTT.

The CDR3 coding sequence is TGTGCCAGCAGCGTAGATCCCGTCGGGGATACGTACTATGGCTACACCTTC. This encodes CASSVDPVGDTYYGYTF. The gene calls are TRBV9 and TRBJ1-2; no clear D. CDR3 size: 17 residues. With 0 bases removed from V and 3 bases from J, the gap between germline ends came to 18 bases. Germline V gives CDR1 SGDLS, CDR2 YYNGEE.

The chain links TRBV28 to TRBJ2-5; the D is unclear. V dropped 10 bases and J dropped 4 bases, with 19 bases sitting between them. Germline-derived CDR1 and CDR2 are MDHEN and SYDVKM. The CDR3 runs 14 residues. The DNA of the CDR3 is TGTGCCACCCAACCGGCGGCCTACGGAGAGACCCAGTACTTC. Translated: CATQPAAYGETQYF.

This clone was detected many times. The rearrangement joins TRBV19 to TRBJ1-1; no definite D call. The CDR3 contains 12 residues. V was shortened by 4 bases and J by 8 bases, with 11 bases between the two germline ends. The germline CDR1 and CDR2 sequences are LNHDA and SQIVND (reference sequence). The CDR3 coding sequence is TGTGCCAGTAGTACATACAAGGGCGAAGCTTTCTTT. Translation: CASSTYKGEAFF.

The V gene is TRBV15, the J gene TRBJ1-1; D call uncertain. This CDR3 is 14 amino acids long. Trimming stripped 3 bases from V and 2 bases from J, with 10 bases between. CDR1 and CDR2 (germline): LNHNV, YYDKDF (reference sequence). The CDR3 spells CATSSRGDNTEAFF. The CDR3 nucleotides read TGTGCCACCAGCAGCCGCGGGGATAACACTGAAGCTTTCTTT.